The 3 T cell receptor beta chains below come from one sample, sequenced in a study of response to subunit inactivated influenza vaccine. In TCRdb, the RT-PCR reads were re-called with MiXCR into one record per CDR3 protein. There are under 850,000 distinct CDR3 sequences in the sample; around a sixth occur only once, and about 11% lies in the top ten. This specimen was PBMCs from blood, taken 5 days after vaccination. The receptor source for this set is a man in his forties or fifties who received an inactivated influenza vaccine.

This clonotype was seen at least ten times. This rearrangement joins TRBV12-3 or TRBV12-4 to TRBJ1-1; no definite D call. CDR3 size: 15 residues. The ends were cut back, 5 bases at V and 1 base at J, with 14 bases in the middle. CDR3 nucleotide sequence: TGTGCCAGCAGTCCATCGGGCTTCCCGAACACTGAAGCTTTCTTT. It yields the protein CASSPSGFPNTEAFF.

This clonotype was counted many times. The CDR3 DNA reads as TGTGCCATCAGTGAGTCGACGGGGGGGAACACTGAAGCTTTCTTT. Protein product: CAISESTGGNTEAFF. The gene calls are TRBV10-3 and TRBJ1-1, with a tentative D call TRBD1 (5 bases). Germline V gives CDR1 ENHRY, CDR2 SYGVKD. This CDR3 comprises 15 residues. Trimming left V 0 bases short and J 1 base short, with 9 bases between.

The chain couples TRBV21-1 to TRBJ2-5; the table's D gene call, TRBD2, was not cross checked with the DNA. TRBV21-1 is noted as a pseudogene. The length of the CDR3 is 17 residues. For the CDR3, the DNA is TGTGCCAGCAGCAAAGAAAAGCCTAGCGGGGAACAAGAGACCCAGTACTTC. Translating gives CASSKEKPSGEQETQYF.